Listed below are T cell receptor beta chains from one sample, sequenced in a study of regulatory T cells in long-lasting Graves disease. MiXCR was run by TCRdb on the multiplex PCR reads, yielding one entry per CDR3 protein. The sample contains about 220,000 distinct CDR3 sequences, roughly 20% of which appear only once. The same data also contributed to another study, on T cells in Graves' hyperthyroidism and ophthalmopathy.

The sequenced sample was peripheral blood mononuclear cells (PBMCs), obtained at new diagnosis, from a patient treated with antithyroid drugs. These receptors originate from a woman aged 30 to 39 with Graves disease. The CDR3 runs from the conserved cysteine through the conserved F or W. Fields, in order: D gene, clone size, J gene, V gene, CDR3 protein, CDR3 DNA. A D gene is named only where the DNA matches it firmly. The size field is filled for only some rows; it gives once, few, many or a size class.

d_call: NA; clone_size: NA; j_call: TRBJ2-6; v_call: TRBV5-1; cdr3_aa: CASSVTDPSGANVLTF; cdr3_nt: TGCGCCAGCAGCGTGACGGACCCCTCTGGGGCCAACGTCCTGACTTTC
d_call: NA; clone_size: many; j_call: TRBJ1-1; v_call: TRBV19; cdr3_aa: CASQSQGLNTEAFF; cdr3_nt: TGTGCCAGTCAGTCCCAGGGGCTGAACACTGAAGCTTTCTTT
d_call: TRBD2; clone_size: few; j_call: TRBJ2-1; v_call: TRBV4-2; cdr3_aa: CASSLTSGSHNEQFF; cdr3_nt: TGTGCCAGCAGCCTAACGAGCGGGAGCCACAATGAGCAGTTCTTC
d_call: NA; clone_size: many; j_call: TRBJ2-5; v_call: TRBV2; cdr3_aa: CASRGGAETQYF; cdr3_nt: TGTGCCAGCAGGGGGGGAGCAGAGACCCAGTACTTC
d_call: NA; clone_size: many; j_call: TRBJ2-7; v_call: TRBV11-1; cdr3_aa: CASSLDSDRTYEQYF; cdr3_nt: TGTGCCAGCAGCTTAGACAGCGACAGAACCTACGAGCAGTACTTC
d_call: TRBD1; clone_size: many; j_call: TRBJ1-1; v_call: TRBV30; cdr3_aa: CAWSVRTGDGITEAFF; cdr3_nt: TGTGCCTGGAGTGTACGCACAGGGGACGGTATCACTGAAGCTTTCTTT
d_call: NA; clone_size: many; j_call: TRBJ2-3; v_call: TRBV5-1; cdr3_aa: CASSLGSMGTQYF; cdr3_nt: TGCGCCAGCAGCCTCGGCTCTATGGGAACGCAGTATTTT
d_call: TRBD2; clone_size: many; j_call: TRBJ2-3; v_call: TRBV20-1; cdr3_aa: CSADLVGGATDTQYF; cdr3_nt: TGCAGTGCTGACCTTGTCGGGGGGGCCACAGATACGCAGTATTTT
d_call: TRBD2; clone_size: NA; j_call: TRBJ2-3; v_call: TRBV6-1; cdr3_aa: CASSRGLAETDTQYF; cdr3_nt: TGTGCCAGCAGCCGGGGACTAGCGGAGACAGATACGCAGTATTTT
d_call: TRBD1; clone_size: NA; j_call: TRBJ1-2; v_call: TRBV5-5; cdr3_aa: CASSSRGRDYGYTF; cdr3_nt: TGTGCCAGCAGCTCCAGGGGGCGCGATTATGGCTACACCTTC
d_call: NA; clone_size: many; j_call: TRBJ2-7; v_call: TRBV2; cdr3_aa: CASREDSLSYEQYF; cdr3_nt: TGTGCCAGCAGGGAGGACTCCCTCTCCTACGAGCAGTACTTC
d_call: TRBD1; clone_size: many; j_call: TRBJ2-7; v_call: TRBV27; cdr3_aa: CASSFHRDRRYEQYF; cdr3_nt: TGTGCCAGCAGTTTCCACCGGGACAGGCGGTACGAGCAGTACTTC
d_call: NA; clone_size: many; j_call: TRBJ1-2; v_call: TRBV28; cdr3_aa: CASSLPGLHYGYTF; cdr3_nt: TGTGCCAGCAGTTTGCCGGGCTTACACTATGGCTACACCTTC
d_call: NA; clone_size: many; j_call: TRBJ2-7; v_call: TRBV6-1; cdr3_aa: CASSPSGQIYEQYF; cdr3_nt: TGTGCCAGCAGCCCCAGCGGACAGATCTACGAGCAGTACTTC
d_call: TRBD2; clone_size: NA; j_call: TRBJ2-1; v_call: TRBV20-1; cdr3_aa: CSASAGVYNEQFF; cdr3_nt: TGCAGTGCCTCAGCGGGAGTGTACAATGAGCAGTTCTTC
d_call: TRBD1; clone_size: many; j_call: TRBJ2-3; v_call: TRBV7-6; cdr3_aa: CASSAGTGRTDTQYF; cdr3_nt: TGTGCCAGCAGCGCCGGGACAGGGCGCACAGATACGCAGTATTTT
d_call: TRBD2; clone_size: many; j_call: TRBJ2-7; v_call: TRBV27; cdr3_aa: CASSLTSGAYEQYF; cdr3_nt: TGTGCCAGCAGTCTGACTAGCGGAGCCTACGAGCAGTACTTC
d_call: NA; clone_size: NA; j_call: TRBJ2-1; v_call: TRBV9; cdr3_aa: CASSLTGSGEQFF; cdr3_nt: TGTGCCAGCAGCCTTACAGGGTCGGGCGAGCAGTTCTTC
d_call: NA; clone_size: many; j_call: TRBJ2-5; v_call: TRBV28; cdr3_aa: CASIRHPEETQYF; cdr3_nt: TGTGCCAGCATCCGACACCCTGAAGAGACCCAGTACTTC